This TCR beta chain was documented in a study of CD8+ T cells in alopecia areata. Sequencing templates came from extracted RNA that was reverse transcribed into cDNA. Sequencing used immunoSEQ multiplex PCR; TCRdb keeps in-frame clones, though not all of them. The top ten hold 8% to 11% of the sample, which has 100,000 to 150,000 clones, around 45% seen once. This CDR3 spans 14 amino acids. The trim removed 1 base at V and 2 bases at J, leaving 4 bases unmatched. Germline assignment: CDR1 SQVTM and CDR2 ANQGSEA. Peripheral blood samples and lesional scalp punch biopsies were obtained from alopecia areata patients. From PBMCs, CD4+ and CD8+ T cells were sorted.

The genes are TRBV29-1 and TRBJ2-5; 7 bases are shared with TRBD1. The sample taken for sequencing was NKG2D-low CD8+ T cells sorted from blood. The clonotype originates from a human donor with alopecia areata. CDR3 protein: CSVEGTGIQETQYF. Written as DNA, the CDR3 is TGCAGCGTTGAAGGGACAGGAATACAAGAGACCCAGTACTTC.